A selection of T cell receptor beta chains follows, all from one sample in a study of blood T cell repertoires in COVID-19. Assay: immunoSEQ multiplex PCR; the TCRdb copy retains only in-frame clones and omits some. The repertoire holds under 250,000 clones, with 80% to 90% as singletons. Sequenced: PBMCs or T cells enriched from blood (not recorded which). All receptors derive from a woman aged 40 to 50 who had been exposed to COVID-19. Each CDR3 is given with its conserved first and last residue. The D gene is left open where the match is weak. Rows may omit the clone size; those that give it use once, few, many or a size class.

CDR3 protein	CDR3 DNA	clone size	D gene	V gene	J gene
CASSPTGANYGYTF	TGTGCCAGCAGCCCAACAGGGGCTAACTATGGCTACACCTTC	NA	TRBD1	TRBV5-1	TRBJ1-2
CASSHRLGQGYTF	TGTGCCAGCAGCCATCGTCTGGGGCAAGGCTACACCTTC	NA	NA	TRBV3-1/TRBV3-2	TRBJ1-2
CATSDLEGSSNQPQHF	TGTGCCACCAGTGATCTGGAAGGGAGTAGCAATCAGCCCCAGCATTTT	NA	NA	TRBV24-1	TRBJ1-5
CASSLQLEGDSPLHF	TGCGCCAGCAGCCTCCAACTAGAGGGCGATTCACCCCTCCACTTT	NA	NA	TRBV4-3	TRBJ1-6
CASSLGSAGNEKLFF	TGCGCCAGCAGCTTGGGATCGGCGGGTAATGAAAAACTGTTTTTT	once	NA	TRBV5-1	TRBJ1-4
CASSLDRVTNTEAFF	TGTGCCAGCAGCCTCGACAGGGTGACGAACACTGAAGCTTTCTTT	once	TRBD1	TRBV9	TRBJ1-1
CASREREGYNEQFF	TGTGCCAGCAGAGAGCGGGAGGGGTACAATGAGCAGTTCTTC	NA	TRBD2	TRBV6-5	TRBJ2-1
CASSPGDSPYEQYF	TGTGCCAGCAGCCCGGGGGACAGCCCCTACGAGCAGTACTTC	NA	NA	TRBV11-2	TRBJ2-7
CASSSLGLAGETQYF	TGTGCCAGCAGCTCCTTGGGACTAGCGGGGGAGACCCAGTACTTC	NA	TRBD2	TRBV5-8	TRBJ2-5
CASSWGTVGKLFF	TGTGCCAGCAGCTGGGGGACAGTCGGAAAACTGTTTTTT	few	TRBD1	TRBV7-9	TRBJ1-4
CASTTRDPNEQFF	TGTGCCAGCACCACGCGGGATCCCAATGAGCAGTTCTTC	many	NA	TRBV11-3	TRBJ2-1
CATDNLVPINRDTGELFF	TGTGCCACCGATAATTTAGTCCCAATCAACAGGGACACCGGGGAGCTGTTTTTT	NA	NA	TRBV21-1	TRBJ2-2
CASSHPAGAVPQHF	TGCGCCAGCAGCCACCCAGCAGGGGCTGTACCCCAGCATTTT	NA	NA	TRBV4-1	TRBJ1-5
CASSPLGQGLNYGYTF	TGTGCCAGCAGTCCCCTTGGACAGGGGCTGAACTATGGCTACACCTTC	NA	TRBD1	TRBV27	TRBJ1-2
CATSEGGNQPQHF	TGTGCCACCAGTGAAGGGGGCAATCAGCCCCAGCATTTT	NA	NA	TRBV24-1	TRBJ1-5
CAISSGIGYGYTF	TGTGCCATCTCTTCGGGGATAGGCTATGGCTACACCTTC	NA	NA	TRBV10-3	TRBJ1-2
CASTNLGSRDEKLFF	TGTGCCAGCACGAATTTGGGGAGCAGAGACGAAAAACTGTTTTTT	NA	NA	TRBV28	TRBJ1-4